Sequencing of this TCR beta chain was carried out in a study of glioma-infiltrating T cells. Using RNA template, CDR3s of TCR alpha and beta were amplified with iRepertoire arm-PCR. TCRdb recomputed calls from the multiplex PCR reads with MiXCR, one row per CDR3 protein. The data hold approximately 100,000 distinct CDR3 sequences, with less than 30% observed a single time. The germline gives CDR1 KGHSH, CDR2 LQKENI. This CDR3 has 14 residues. A remark on this clonotype: An end of the junction does not agree with germline; a read error may underlie this.

Source material: glioma tissue, nonneoplastic brain tissue, or PBMCs (not recorded which). The rearrangement links TRBV18 to TRBJ1-1; 7 nucleotides agree with TRBD1. This TCR was sampled from a human donor with low-grade glioma or glioblastoma, undergoing nonglioma brain surgery, or in good health (not recorded which). The DNA of the CDR3 is TGTGCCAGCTCAGAGGGACAGCGGAACACCGAAGCTTTCTTT. Amino acid sequence: CASSEGQRNTEAFF.